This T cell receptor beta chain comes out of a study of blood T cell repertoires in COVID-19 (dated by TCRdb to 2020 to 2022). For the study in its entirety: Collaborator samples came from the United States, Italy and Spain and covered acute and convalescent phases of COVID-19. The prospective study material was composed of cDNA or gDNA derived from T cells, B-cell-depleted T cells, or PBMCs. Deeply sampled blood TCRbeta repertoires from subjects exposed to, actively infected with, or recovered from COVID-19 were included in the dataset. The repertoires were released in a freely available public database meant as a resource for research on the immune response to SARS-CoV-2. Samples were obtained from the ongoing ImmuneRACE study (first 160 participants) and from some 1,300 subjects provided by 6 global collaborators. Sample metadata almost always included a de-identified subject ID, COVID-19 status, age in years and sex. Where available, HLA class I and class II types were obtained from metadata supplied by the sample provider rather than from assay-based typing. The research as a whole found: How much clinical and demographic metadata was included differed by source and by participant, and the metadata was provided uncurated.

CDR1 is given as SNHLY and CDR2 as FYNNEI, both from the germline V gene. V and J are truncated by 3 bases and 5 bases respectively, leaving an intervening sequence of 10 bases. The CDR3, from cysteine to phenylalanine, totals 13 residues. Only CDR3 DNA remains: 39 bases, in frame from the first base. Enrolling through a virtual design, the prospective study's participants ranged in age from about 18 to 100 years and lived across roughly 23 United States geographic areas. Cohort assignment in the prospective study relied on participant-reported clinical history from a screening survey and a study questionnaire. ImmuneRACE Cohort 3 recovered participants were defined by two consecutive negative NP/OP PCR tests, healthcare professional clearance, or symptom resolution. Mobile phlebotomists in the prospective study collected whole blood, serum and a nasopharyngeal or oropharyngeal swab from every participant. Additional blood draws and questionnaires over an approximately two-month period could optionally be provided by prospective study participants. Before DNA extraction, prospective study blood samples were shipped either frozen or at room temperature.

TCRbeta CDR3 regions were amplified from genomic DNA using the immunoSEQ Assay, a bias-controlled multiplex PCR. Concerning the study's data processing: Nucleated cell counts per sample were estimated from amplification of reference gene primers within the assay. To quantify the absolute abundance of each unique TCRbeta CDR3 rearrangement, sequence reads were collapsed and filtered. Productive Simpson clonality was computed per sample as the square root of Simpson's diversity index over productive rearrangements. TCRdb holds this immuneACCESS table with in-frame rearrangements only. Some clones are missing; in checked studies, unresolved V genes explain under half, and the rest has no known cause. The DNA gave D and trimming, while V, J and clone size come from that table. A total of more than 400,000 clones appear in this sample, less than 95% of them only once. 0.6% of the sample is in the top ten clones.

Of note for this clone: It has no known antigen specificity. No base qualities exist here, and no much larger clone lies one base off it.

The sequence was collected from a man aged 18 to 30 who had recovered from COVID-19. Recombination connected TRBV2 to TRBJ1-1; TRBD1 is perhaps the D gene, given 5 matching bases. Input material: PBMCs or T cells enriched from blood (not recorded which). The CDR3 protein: CASSEQGGTEAFF. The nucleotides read TGTGCCAGCAGTGAGCAGGGAGGGACTGAAGCTTTCTTT. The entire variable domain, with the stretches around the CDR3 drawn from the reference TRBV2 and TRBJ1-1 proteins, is EPEVTQTPSHQVTQMGQEVILRCVPISNHLYFYWYRQILGQKVEFLVSFYNNEISEKSEIFDDQFSVERPDGSNFTLKIRSTKLEDSAMYFCASSEQGGTEAFFGQGTRLTVV.